The clone carrying this T cell receptor (beta chain) was detected once. Germline V gives CDR1 MDHEN, CDR2 SYDVKM. The ends were cut back, 2 bases at V and 6 bases at J, with 14 bases in the middle. The CDR3 extends over 14 amino acids. These data belong to a study of blood T cell repertoires in COVID-19. Overall study: The samples span acute and convalescent COVID-19 from the United States, Italy and Spain. Sources were T cells, B-cell-depleted T cells, or PBMCs; the material itself was cDNA or gDNA.

In the authors' methods: Reference gene primer amplification gave estimated nucleated cell counts. Here immunoSEQ multiplex PCR was the method, and the copy in TCRdb shows in-frame clones only, minus some. V and J calls and clone size are copied from that table; D and trimming were computed from the DNA. The sample yields 30,000 to 40,000 clones, about 88% seen once. V usage is TRBV28 and J usage is TRBJ2-7; D not certain. Source material: peripheral blood. This receptor was taken from a man between 65 and 85 years old with acute or convalescent COVID-19. The CDR3 loop reads CASSLLAGRSEQYF. CDR3 bases: TGTGCCAGCAGTTTACTCGCCGGCAGGTCCGAGCAGTACTTC.